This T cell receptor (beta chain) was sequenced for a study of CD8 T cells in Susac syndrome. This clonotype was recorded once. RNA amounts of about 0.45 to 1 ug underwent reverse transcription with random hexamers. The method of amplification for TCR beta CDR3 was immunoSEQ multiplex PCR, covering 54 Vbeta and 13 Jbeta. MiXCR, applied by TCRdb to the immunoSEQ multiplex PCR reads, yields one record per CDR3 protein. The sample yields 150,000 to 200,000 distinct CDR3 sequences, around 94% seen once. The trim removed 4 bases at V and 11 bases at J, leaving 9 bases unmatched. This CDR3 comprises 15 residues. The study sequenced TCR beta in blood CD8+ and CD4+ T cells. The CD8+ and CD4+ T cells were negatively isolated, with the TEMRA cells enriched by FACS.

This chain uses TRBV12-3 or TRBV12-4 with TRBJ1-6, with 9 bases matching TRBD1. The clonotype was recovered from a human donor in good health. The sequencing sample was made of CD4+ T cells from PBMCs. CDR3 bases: TGTGCCAGCAGTTCCCCGGGACAGGGTGATACACCCCTCCACTTT. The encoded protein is CASSSPGQGDTPLHF.